A selection of T cell receptor beta chains follows, all from one sample in a study of blood T cell repertoires in COVID-19. Libraries were prepared by immunoSEQ multiplex PCR; TCRdb keeps only in-frame clonotypes and omits some of them. The sample contains hundreds of thousands of clones, 81% of which appear only once. The sequenced sample was peripheral blood. The receptor set was obtained from a woman aged 80 or over with acute or convalescent COVID-19. Both conserved end residues are part of each CDR3. Clone size, where shown, is once, few, many, or a class for clones that have expanded.

v_gene: TRBV2
abundance: .
len: 15
CDR3aa: CASLSAYSKFGELFF

v_gene: TRBV2
abundance: .
len: 16
CDR3aa: CASSEAGRATNEKLFF

v_gene: TRBV7-9
abundance: .
len: 15
CDR3aa: CASSSSMGAGAEQYF

v_gene: TRBV19
abundance: once
len: 14
CDR3aa: CASSRNEYLGEQYF

v_gene: TRBV5-4
abundance: .
len: 14
CDR3aa: CASSHGLPAAEAFF

v_gene: TRBV6-2/TRBV6-3
abundance: .
len: 14
CDR3aa: CASSYRGGNEKLFF

v_gene: TRBV18
abundance: .
len: 14
CDR3aa: CASSTGATNEKLFF

v_gene: TRBV6-6
abundance: .
len: 15
CDR3aa: CASSYVGGTNEKLFF

v_gene: TRBV7-7
abundance: .
len: 14
CDR3aa: CASSLSARGDTQYF

v_gene: TRBV7-9
abundance: few
len: 15
CDR3aa: CASSLEQGGNQPQHF

v_gene: TRBV19
abundance: .
len: 17
CDR3aa: CASSFLSGGFVTGELFF

v_gene: TRBV6-2/TRBV6-3
abundance: .
len: 16
CDR3aa: CASSSKDRAYNSPLHF

v_gene: TRBV14
abundance: .
len: 19
CDR3aa: CASSQDPLGGQFPTDTQYF

v_gene: TRBV5-1
abundance: .
len: 15
CDR3aa: CASSTSGQRTDTQYF

v_gene: TRBV11-2
abundance: .
len: 15
CDR3aa: CASSDRGSGANVLTF

v_gene: TRBV5-1
abundance: .
len: 16
CDR3aa: CASSLAGIPSTDTQYF

v_gene: TRBV5-1
abundance: .
len: 16
CDR3aa: CASSVESSSGANVLTF

v_gene: TRBV3-1/TRBV3-2
abundance: .
len: 15
CDR3aa: CASTTTPGGTDTQYF

v_gene: TRBV4-1
abundance: once
len: 13
CDR3aa: CASSQEERNEQFF

v_gene: TRBV5-1
abundance: .
len: 13
CDR3aa: CASSLELLSPLHF

v_gene: TRBV6-6
abundance: many
len: 16
CDR3aa: CASSRLGQGVTDTQYF

v_gene: TRBV18
abundance: .
len: 14
CDR3aa: CASSRTGSGETQYF

v_gene: TRBV16
abundance: few
len: 14
CDR3aa: CASSPTTGVPGYTF